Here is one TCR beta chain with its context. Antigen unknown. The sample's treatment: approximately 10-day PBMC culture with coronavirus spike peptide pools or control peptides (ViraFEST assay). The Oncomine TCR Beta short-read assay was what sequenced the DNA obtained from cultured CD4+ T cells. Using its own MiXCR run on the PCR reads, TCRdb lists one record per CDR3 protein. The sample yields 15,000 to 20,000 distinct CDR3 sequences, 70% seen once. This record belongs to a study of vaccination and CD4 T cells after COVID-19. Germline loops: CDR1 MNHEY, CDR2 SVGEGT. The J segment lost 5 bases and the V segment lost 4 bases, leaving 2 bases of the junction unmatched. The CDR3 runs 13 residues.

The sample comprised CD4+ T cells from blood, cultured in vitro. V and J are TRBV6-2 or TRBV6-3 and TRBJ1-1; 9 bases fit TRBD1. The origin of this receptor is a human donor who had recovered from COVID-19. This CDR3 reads CASSWDRVTEAFF. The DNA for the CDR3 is TGTGCCAGCAGTTGGGACAGGGTTACTGAAGCTTTCTTT.